This T cell receptor (beta chain) was sequenced for a study of Ad26.COV2.S vaccination and SARS-CoV-2 variants. Overall study results and limits: Post-vaccination breadth of spike-specific CD8+ and CD4+ T cell responses was reportedly substantial. Vaccine and placebo groups showed comparable non-spike TCR breadth.

Treatment: about 20 received Ad26.COV2.S at low or high dose, single or two shots; five or six received placebo; per-sample allocation not given. The samples were gathered on day 63 after the first injection of vaccine or placebo. An Ad26 vector that expressed Wuhan-strain SARS-CoV-2 spike constituted the vaccine. Points on this clone: Its antigen is not identified.

Germline V gene lookup returns CDR1 MGHRA and CDR2 YSYEKL. V lost 3 bases, J lost 8 bases, and 13 bases lay in between. CDR3 size: 13 residues. Sequenced by immunoSEQ multiplex PCR; TCRdb stores in-frame clones only, minus some. The sample shows about 350,000 clones, roughly 85% of them seen only once. The TCR sequence derives from a person aged 18-60 years who received the Ad26.COV2.S COVID-19 vaccine or a placebo. This sequence joins TRBV4-1 and TRBJ1-2; D is undetermined. This material consisted of peripheral blood, taken in a trial of Ad26.COV2.S vaccine versus placebo. CDR3 sequence: CASSHPGLGGYTF. In nucleotides, the CDR3 is TGCGCCAGCAGCCATCCCGGACTGGGGGGCTACACCTTC.